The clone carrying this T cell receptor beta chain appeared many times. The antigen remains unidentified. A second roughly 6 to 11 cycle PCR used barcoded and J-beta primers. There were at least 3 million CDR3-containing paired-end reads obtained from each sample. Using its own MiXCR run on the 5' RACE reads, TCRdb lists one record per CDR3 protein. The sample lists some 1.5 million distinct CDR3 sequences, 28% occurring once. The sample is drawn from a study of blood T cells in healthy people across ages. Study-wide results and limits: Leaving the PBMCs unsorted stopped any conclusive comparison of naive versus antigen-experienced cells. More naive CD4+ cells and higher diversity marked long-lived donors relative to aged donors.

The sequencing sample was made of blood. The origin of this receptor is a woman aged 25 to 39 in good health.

CDR3 sequence reads: CASSRRREWEDEQYF. CDR3 coding DNA: TGTGCCAGCAGTCGAAGGCGGGAGTGGGAGGACGAGCAGTACTTC. The chain couples TRBV12-3 or TRBV12-4 to TRBJ2-7; 7 positions match TRBD2. J was trimmed by 5 bases and V by 5 bases; bases with no gene match: 12. This CDR3 has 15 amino acids.